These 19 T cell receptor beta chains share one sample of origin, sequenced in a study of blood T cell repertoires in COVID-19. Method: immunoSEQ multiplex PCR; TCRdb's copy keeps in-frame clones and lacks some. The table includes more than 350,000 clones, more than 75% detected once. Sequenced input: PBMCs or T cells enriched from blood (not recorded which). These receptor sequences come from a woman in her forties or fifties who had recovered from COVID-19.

This chain's CDR3 is CASSKTGTSRGTEAFF. CDR3 coding DNA: TGTGCCAGCAGCAAAACAGGGACCTCCAGGGGCACTGAAGCTTTCTTT. The rearrangement joins TRBV7-8 to TRBJ1-1; D might be TRBD1 (6 bases). Germline V lookup: CDR1 SGHVS, CDR2 FQNEAQ. V was shortened by 5 bases and J by 4 bases, with 20 bases between the two germline ends. This CDR3 contains 16 residues.

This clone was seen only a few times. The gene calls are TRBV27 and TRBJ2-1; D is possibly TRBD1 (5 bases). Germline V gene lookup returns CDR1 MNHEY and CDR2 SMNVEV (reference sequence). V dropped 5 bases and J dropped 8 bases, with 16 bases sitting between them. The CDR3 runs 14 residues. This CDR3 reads CASSARLLGDEQFF. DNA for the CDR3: TGTGCCAGCAGTGCACGCCTTCTAGGGGATGAGCAGTTCTTC.

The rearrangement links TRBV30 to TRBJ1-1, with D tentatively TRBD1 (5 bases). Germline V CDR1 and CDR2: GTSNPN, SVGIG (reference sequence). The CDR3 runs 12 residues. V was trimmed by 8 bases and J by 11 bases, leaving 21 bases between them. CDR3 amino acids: CAGQGIPPPAFF. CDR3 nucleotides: TGTGCCGGGCAGGGAATCCCTCCCCCCGCTTTCTTT.

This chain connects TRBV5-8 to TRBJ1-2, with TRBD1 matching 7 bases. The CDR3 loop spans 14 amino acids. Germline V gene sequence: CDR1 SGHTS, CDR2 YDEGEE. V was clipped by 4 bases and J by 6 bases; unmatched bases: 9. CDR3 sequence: CASSTWTGLNGYTF. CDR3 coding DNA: TGTGCCAGCAGCACGTGGACAGGTCTGAATGGCTACACCTTC.

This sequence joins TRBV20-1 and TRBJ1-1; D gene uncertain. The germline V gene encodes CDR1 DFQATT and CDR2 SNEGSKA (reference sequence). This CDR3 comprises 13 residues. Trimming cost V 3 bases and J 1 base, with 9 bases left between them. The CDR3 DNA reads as TGCAGTGCTAGTGGTCAGGAGAACACTGAAGCTTTCTTT. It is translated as CSASGQENTEAFF.

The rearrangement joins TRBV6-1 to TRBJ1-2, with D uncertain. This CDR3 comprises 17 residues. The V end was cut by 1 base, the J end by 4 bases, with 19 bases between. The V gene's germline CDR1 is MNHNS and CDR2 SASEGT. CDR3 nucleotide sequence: TGTGCCAGCAGTGAAGTTTTCCTGAGTGGCCAGGTCTATGGCTACACCTTC. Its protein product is CASSEVFLSGQVYGYTF.

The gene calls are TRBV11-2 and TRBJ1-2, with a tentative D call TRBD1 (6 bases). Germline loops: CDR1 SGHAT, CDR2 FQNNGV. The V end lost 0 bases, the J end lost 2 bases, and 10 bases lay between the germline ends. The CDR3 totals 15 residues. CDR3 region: CASSLDRTGNYGYTF. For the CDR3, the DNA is TGTGCCAGCAGCTTAGATCGAACAGGGAACTATGGCTACACCTTC.

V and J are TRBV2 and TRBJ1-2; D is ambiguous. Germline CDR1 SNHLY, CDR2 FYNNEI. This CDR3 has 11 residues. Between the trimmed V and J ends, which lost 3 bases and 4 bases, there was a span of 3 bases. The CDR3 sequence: CASSDLYGYTF. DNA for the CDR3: TGTGCCAGCAGTGACCTCTATGGCTACACCTTC.

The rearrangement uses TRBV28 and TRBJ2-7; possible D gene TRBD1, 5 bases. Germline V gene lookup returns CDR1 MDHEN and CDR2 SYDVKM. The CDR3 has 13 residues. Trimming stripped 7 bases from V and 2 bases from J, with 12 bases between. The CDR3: CASTPQDTYEQYF. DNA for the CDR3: TGTGCCAGCACCCCGCAGGACACCTACGAGCAGTACTTC.

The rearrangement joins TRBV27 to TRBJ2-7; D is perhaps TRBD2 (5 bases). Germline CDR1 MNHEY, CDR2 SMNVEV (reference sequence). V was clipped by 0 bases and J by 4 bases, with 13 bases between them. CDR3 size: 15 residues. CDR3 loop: CASSLSSGGYYEQYF. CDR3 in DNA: TGTGCCAGCAGTTTATCGTCTGGAGGCTATTACGAGCAGTACTTC.

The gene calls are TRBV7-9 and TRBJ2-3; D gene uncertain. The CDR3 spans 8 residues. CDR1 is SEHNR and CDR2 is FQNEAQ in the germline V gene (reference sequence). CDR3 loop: CQTDTQYF. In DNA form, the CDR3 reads TGTCAAACAGATACGCAGTATTTT.

Here the CDR3 DNA reads TGTGCCAGCAGTGAATTCGGTACAACTAATGAAAAACTGTTTTTT. Encoded protein: CASSEFGTTNEKLFF. The rearrangement links TRBV6-1 to TRBJ1-4; D gene ambiguous. Germline CDR1 reads MNHNS; CDR2 reads SASEGT. The length of the CDR3 is 15 residues. The germline V and J ends were trimmed by 2 bases and 0 bases, with 7 bases remaining between them.

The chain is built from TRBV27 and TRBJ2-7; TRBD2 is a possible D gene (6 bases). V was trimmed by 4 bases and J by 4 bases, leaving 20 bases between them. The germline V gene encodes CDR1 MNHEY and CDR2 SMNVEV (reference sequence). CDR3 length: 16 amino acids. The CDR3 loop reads CASSSYRAGSWYEQYF. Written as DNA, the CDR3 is TGTGCCAGCAGTTCCTACCGGGCGGGATCGTGGTACGAGCAGTACTTC.

CDR3 bases: TGTGCCAGCAGCGTAGGCAGTCACACTGAAGCTTTCTTT. This codes for CASSVGSHTEAFF. The chain joins TRBV9 to TRBJ1-1; D not resolved. Trimming removed 0 bases from V and 3 bases from J, with 6 bases in between. The CDR3 has 13 amino acids. The germline V gene encodes CDR1 SGDLS and CDR2 YYNGEE.

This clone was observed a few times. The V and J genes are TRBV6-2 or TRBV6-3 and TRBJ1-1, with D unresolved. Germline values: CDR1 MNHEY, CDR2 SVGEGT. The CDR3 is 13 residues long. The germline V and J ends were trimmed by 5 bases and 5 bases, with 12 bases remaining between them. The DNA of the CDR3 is TGTGCCAGCAGTCCGGGGTCCAGAACTGAAGCTTTCTTT. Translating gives CASSPGSRTEAFF.

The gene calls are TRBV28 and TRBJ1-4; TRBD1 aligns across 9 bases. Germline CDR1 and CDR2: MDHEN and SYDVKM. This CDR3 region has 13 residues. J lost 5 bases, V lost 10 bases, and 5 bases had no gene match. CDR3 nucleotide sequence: TGTGCCACCAAGGGGACAGGGAATGAAAAACTGTTTTTT. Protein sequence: CATKGTGNEKLFF. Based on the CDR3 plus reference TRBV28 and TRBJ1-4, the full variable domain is DVKVTQSSRYLVKRTGEKVFLECVQDMDHENMFWYRQDPGLGLRLIYFSYDVKMKEKGDIPEGYSVSREKKERFSLILESASTNQTSMYLCATKGTGNEKLFFGSGTQLSVL.

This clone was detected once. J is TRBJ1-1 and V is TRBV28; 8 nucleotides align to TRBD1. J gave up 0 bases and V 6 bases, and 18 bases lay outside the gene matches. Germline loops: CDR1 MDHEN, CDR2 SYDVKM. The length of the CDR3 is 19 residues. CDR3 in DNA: TGTGCCAGCAGCTCCCTCCAGGGGGCGCGTGCGCTAATGAACACTGAAGCTTTCTTT. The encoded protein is CASSSLQGARALMNTEAFF.

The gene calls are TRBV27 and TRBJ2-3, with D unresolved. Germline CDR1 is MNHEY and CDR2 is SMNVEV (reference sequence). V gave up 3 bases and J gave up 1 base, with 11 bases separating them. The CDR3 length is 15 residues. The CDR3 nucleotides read TGTGCCAGCAGTTTCGTGATAGAGGGCACAGATACGCAGTATTTT. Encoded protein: CASSFVIEGTDTQYF.

CDR3 residues: CASSLGQRNQPQHF. As DNA, the CDR3 is TGTGCCAGCAGTTTAGGACAGCGCAATCAGCCCCAGCATTTT. The V and J genes are TRBV28 and TRBJ1-5, with D perhaps matching TRBD1 (6 bases). CDR1 and CDR2 from the germline V gene are MDHEN and SYDVKM. This CDR3 comprises 14 residues. The V end was cut by 2 bases, the J end by 2 bases, with 7 bases between.